The 6 T cell receptor beta chains presented below share a single source sample, sequenced in a study of radiotherapy plus CTLA-4 blockade in lung cancer. TCRdb keeps only in-frame clones here, not all; method: immunoSEQ multiplex PCR. Of some 32,000 clones listed, roughly 70% are singletons. The source material was peripheral blood, sampled from a patient treated with radiotherapy plus ipilimumab. These receptors all come from a human donor with non-small cell lung cancer who had stable disease on radiotherapy plus ipilimumab.

This rearrangement joins TRBV10-2 to TRBJ2-2; 8 bases line up with TRBD2. The ends lost 6 bases at V and 4 bases at J; junction bases unmatched: 4. CDR1 and CDR2 from the germline V gene are WSHSY and SAAADI. This CDR3 contains 14 residues. CDR3 region: CASSGLAPTGELFF. Here the CDR3 DNA reads TGCGCCAGCAGCGGACTAGCTCCCACCGGGGAGCTGTTTTTT.

The chain couples TRBV4-2 to TRBJ2-1, with 8 nucleotides matching TRBD2. The CDR3 is 18 residues long. Germline V gene data show CDR1 as LGHNA and CDR2 as YNFKEQ. V shed 4 bases, J shed 2 bases, and the junction held 13 bases outside the gene matches. The CDR3 sequence is CASSRAIGAGVAYNEQFF. Written as DNA, the CDR3 is TGTGCCAGCAGCCGGGCGATCGGAGCGGGAGTTGCCTACAATGAGCAGTTCTTC.

This clone is a singleton in its sample. This chain joins TRBV5-4 and TRBJ2-2; 9 positions match TRBD1. The CDR3 covers 15 residues. Germline CDR1 is SGHNT and CDR2 is YYREEE (reference sequence). J was trimmed by 6 bases and V by 2 bases; bases with no gene match: 5. The CDR3 here is CASSLPGQGSGELFF. The CDR3 region has the DNA TGTGCCAGCAGCTTACCGGGACAGGGATCCGGGGAGCTGTTTTTT.

The genes are TRBV19 and TRBJ2-1; D is perhaps TRBD2 (6 bases). This CDR3 has 15 residues. Trimming shortened V by 5 bases and J by 2 bases, and 13 bases separated the two germline ends. The V gene's germline CDR1 is LNHDA and CDR2 SQIVND (reference sequence). The CDR3 DNA reads TGTGCCAGTAGTTCCCAGCGGGTAACCTACAATGAGCAGTTCTTC. It translates to CASSSQRVTYNEQFF.

The rearrangement joins TRBV11-2 to TRBJ2-1; TRBD1 aligns across 7 bases. Per germline, CDR1 SGHAT and CDR2 FQNNGV. The CDR3 has 13 residues. The V gene end was trimmed by 3 bases and the J gene end by 7 bases; junction bases not matched to a gene: 3. The CDR3 bases are TGTGCCAGCAGCTTTACAGGGGTGAATGAGCAGTTCTTC. Amino acids: CASSFTGVNEQFF.

This clone was detected a few times. The rearrangement uses TRBV6-6 and TRBJ1-5; D may be TRBD1 (6 bases). Trimming took off 5 bases at V and 2 bases at J, with 13 bases between the two ends. CDR3 length: 15 amino acids. Germline loops: CDR1 MNHNY, CDR2 SVGAGI (reference sequence). This chain's CDR3 is CASSIQGGGNQPQHF. The CDR3 bases are TGTGCCAGCAGTATACAGGGAGGGGGCAATCAGCCCCAGCATTTT.